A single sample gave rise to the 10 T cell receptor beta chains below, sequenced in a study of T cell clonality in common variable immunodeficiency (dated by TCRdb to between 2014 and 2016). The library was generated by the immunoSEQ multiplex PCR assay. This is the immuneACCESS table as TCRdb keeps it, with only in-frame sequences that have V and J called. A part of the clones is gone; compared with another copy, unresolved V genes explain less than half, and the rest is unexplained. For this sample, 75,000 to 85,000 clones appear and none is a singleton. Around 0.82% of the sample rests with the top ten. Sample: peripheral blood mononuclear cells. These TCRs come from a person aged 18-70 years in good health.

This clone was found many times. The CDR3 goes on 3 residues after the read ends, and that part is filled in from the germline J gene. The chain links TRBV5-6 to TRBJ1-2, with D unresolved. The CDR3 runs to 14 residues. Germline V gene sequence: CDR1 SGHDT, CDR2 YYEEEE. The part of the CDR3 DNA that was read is TGTGCCAGCAGCCTACCGACGCGGGGAGAGGGC. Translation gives CASSLPTRGEG. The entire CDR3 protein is CASSLPTRGEGYTF.

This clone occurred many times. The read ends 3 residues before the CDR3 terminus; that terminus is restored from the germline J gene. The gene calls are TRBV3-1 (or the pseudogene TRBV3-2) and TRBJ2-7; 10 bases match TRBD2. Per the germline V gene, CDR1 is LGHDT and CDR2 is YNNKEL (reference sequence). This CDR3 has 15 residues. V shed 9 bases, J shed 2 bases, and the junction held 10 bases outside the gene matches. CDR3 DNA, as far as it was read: TGTGCCAGAAATAGCGGGAGGAGTACGACCTACGAG. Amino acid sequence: CARNSGRSTTYE. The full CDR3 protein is CARNSGRSTTYEQYF.

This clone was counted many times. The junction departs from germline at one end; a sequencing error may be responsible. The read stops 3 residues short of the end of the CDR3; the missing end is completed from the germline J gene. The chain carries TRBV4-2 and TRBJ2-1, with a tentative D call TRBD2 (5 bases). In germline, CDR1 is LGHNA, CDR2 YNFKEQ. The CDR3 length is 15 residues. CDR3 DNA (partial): TGCGCCAGCAGCCAAGAAAGATTGAGGGTCAATGAG. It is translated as CASSQERLRVNE. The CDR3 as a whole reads CASSQERLRVNEQFF.

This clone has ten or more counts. The CDR3 here is CASSLRGDTQYF. Partial CDR3 DNA: TGTGCCAGCAGCTTACGGGGAGATACG. The V gene is TRBV5-4, the J gene TRBJ2-3, with D possibly matching TRBD2 (5 bases). The read comes to an end 3 residues before the CDR3 does, leaving the germline J gene to fill in the end. Germline-derived CDR1 and CDR2 are SGHNT and YYREEE (reference sequence). Trimming stripped 2 bases from V and 5 bases from J, with 6 bases between. The CDR3 loop spans 12 amino acids.

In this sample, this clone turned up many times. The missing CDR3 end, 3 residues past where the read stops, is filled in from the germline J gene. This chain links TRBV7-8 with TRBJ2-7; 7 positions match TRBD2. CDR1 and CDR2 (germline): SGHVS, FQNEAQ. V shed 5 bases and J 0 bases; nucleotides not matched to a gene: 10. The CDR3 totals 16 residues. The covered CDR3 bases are TGTGCCAGCAGCCTCCGACTAGCCTCAAGCTCCTACGAG. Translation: CASSLRLASSSYE. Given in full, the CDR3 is CASSLRLASSSYEQYF. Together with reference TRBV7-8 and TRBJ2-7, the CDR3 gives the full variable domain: GAGVSQSPRYKVAKRGQDVALRCDPISGHVSLFWYQQALGQGPEFLTYFQNEAQLDKSGLPSDRFFAERPEGSVSTLKIQRTQQEDSAVYLCASSLRLASSSYEQYFGPGTRLTVT.

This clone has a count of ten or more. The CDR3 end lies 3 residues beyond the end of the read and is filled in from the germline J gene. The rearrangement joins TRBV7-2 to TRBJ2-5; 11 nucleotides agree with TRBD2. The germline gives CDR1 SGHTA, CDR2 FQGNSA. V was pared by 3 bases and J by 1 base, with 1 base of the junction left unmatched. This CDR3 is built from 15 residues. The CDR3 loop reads CASSFSGRVQETQYF. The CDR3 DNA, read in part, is TGTGCCAGCAGCTTTAGCGGGAGGGTCCAAGAGACC.

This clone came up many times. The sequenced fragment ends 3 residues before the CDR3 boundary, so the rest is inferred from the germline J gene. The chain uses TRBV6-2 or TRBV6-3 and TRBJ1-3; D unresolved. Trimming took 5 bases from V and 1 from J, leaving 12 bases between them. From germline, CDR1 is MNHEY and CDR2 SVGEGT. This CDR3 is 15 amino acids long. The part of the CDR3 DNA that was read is TGTGCCAGCAGTCGGAGGACTCCTTCTGGAAACACC. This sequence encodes CASSRRTPSGNT. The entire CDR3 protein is CASSRRTPSGNTIYF.

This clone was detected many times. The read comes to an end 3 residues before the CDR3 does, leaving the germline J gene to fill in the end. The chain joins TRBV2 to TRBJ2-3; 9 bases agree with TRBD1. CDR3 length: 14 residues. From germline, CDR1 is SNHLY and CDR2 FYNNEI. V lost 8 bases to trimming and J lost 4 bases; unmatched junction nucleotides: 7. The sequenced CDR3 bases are TGTGCCAGCCCGGGACAGGGTATCGCAGATACG. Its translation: CASPGQGIADT. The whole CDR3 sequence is CASPGQGIADTQYF.

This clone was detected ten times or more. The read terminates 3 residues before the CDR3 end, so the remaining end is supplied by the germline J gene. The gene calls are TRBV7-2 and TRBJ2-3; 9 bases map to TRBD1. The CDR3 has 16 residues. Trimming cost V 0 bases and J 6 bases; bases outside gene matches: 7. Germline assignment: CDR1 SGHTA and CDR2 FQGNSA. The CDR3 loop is CASSLAWGQGGDTQYF. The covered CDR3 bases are TGTGCCAGCAGCTTAGCTTGGGGACAGGGAGGGGATACG.

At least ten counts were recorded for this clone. Here the CDR3 reads CASSGARSTGELFF. The sequenced CDR3 bases are TGCGCCAGCAGTGGGGCCAGGTCCACCGGGGAG. This chain links TRBV10-1 with TRBJ2-2; D uncertain. With the read ending 3 residues before the CDR3 end, the germline J gene is used to fill in that end. The germline V gene has CDR1 WNHNN and CDR2 SYGVQD (reference sequence). This CDR3 region has 14 residues. V was trimmed by 4 bases and J by 4 bases, leaving 10 bases between them.